This T cell receptor beta chain was found in a study of blood T cell repertoires in COVID-19. As for the study in general: Samples representing acute and convalescent COVID-19 were sourced from the United States, Italy and Spain. Sample material is recorded as cDNA or gDNA derived from T cells, B-cell-depleted T cells, or PBMCs.

Germline V gene sequence: CDR1 SGHNT, CDR2 YYREEE (reference sequence). V was pared by 4 bases and J by 0 bases, with 14 bases between. This CDR3 is 17 amino acids long. Original processing methods: Reference gene primer amplification yielded estimated nucleated cell counts. Repertoires were generated with immunoSEQ multiplex PCR, while TCRdb's copy carries only in-frame clones and drops some. V and J calls and clone size are copied from that table; D and trimming were computed from the DNA. The data contain some 80,000 clones, about 70% of them seen just once; the ten biggest clones take up around 20%.

Sequenced: peripheral blood. This sequence originates from a woman aged 80 or over with active or convalescent COVID-19. The chain carries TRBV5-4 and TRBJ1-6; a possible D gene is TRBD1 (5 bases). CDR3 bases: TGTGCCAGCAGCCCGGGCGGGGCAAGCTCCTATAATTCACCCCTCCACTTT. Translated: CASSPGGASSYNSPLHF.